The 28 T cell receptor beta chains below were found in one sample sequenced in a study of blood T cell repertoires in COVID-19. Some clones are missing from TCRdb's copy, which holds only in-frame ones; the method was immunoSEQ multiplex PCR. The table records approximately 200,000 clones, about 90% of them present only once. Sequenced sample: PBMCs or T cells enriched from blood (not recorded which). These receptors came from a young man who had recovered from COVID-19.

The chain links TRBV4-3 to TRBJ2-1; D uncertain. The CDR3 is 12 residues long. The ends were cut back, 0 bases at V and 10 bases at J, with 7 bases in the middle. CDR1 is LGHNA and CDR2 is YSLEER in the germline V gene. CDR3 residues: CASSQDSEEQFF. Written as DNA, the CDR3 is TGCGCCAGCAGCCAAGATTCGGAGGAGCAGTTCTTC.

CDR3: CASSGGWSSGSQETQYF. The CDR3 bases are TGTGCCAGCAGTGGGGGGTGGTCTAGCGGGAGTCAAGAGACCCAGTACTTC. The chain recombines TRBV28 with TRBJ2-5, with 10 positions matching TRBD2. Trimming took 5 bases from V and 2 from J; bases not matched to a gene: 11. CDR3 length: 17 amino acids. Germline loops: CDR1 MDHEN, CDR2 SYDVKM.

The rearrangement joins TRBV10-2 to TRBJ2-1; D is perhaps TRBD1 (5 bases). The CDR3 runs 15 residues. Trimming removed 4 bases at V and 10 bases at J, with 20 bases between. The germline V gene encodes CDR1 WSHSY and CDR2 SAAADI. Written as DNA, the CDR3 is TGCGCCAGCAGTGGGATGGCTGGAAGGGGTCAGGAGCAGTTCTTC. Translated, it gives CASSGMAGRGQEQFF.

CDR3 DNA sequence: TGCGCCAGCAGCCTACCAGGGAGCACAGATACGCAGTATTTT. Translated, it gives CASSLPGSTDTQYF. This chain uses TRBV5-1 with TRBJ2-3; D possibly corresponds to TRBD1 (5 bases). The germline CDR1 and CDR2 sequences are SGHRS and YFSETQ. Trimming pared 4 bases from V and 0 bases from J, leaving 9 bases between. The CDR3 length is 14 residues.

The chain's CDR3 is CASSQDTKYQETQYF. CDR3 sequence (DNA): TGTGCCAGCAGCCAGGACACAAAGTACCAAGAGACCCAGTACTTC. The rearrangement links TRBV9 to TRBJ2-5, with D possibly TRBD1 on 5 matching bases. The ends were cut back, 4 bases at V and 0 bases at J, with 13 bases in the middle. Germline values: CDR1 SGDLS, CDR2 YYNGEE. The CDR3 covers 15 residues.

The chain couples TRBV28 to TRBJ1-5, with D perhaps matching TRBD1 (6 bases). In germline, CDR1 is MDHEN, CDR2 SYDVKM. This CDR3 is 14 amino acids long. Trimming left V 11 bases short and J 2 bases short, with 16 bases between. CDR3 DNA sequence: TGTGCCGGGGGCCTGGGGTATCGCAATCAGCCCCAGCATTTT. Translation: CAGGLGYRNQPQHF.

The V call is TRBV11-2, the J call TRBJ2-5; 12 positions match TRBD2. The germline V gene has CDR1 SGHAT and CDR2 FQNNGV. The V gene end was trimmed by 1 base and the J gene end by 5 bases; junction bases not matched to a gene: 5. This CDR3 is 16 amino acids long. As DNA, the CDR3 is TGTGCCAGCAGCTTAGCCCTAGCGGGGGGGCAGGAGACCCAGTACTTC. Translation gives CASSLALAGGQETQYF.

The chain carries TRBV7-8 and TRBJ2-3; 10 bases map to TRBD2. The ends lost 5 bases at V and 7 bases at J; junction bases unmatched: 21. The germline gives CDR1 SGHVS, CDR2 FQNEAQ. The CDR3 sequence is 19 residues long. CDR3 sequence reads: CASSLTPLTSGNPRNTQYF. The DNA for the CDR3 is TGTGCCAGCAGCCTAACCCCCCTTACTAGCGGGAACCCGAGAAATACGCAGTATTTT.

V is TRBV12-3 or TRBV12-4 and J is TRBJ2-7; D remains unclear. This CDR3 comprises 12 residues. V dropped 7 bases and J dropped 2 bases, with 9 bases sitting between them. The CDR3 DNA is TGTGCCAGCACCCCGGGTACCTACGAGCAGTACTTC. This codes for CASTPGTYEQYF.

V usage is TRBV2 and J usage is TRBJ2-7; 9 bases line up with TRBD1. The length of the CDR3 is 16 residues. Trimming cost V 5 bases and J 5 bases; bases outside gene matches: 13. CDR1 is SNHLY, CDR2 FYNNEI, per germline. In DNA form, the CDR3 reads TGTGCCAGCAGTCCCAGAAGACAGGGGGTATCCCACGAGCAGTACTTC. It specifies CASSPRRQGVSHEQYF.

The gene calls are TRBV25-1 and TRBJ2-7; TRBD2 might be the D (6 bases). V was pared by 3 bases and J by 2 bases, with 11 bases between. This CDR3 spans 14 amino acids. CDR1 and CDR2 (germline): MGHDK, SYGVNS. The CDR3 reads CASSDRDWTYEQYF. CDR3 nucleotides: TGTGCCAGCAGTGACCGGGACTGGACCTACGAGCAGTACTTC.

This chain uses TRBV6-2 or TRBV6-3 with TRBJ2-7; TRBD2 aligns across 16 bases. The trim removed 8 bases at V and 2 bases at J, leaving 9 bases unmatched. This CDR3 comprises 17 residues. The germline CDR1 and CDR2 sequences are MNHEY and SVGEGT. CDR3 protein: CASGPGTSGRAPYEQYF. CDR3 DNA sequence: TGTGCCAGCGGCCCCGGGACTAGCGGGAGGGCCCCCTACGAGCAGTACTTC.

This rearrangement joins TRBV9 to TRBJ2-1; 13 positions match TRBD2. The CDR3 has 17 amino acids. Germline-derived CDR1 and CDR2 are SGDLS and YYNGEE. V dropped 4 bases and J dropped 9; count of bases not matched to a gene: 13. CDR3 nucleotides: TGTGCCAGCAGCCCTATTGGGATACTAGCGGGAGGGGGTGAGCAGTTCTTC. Protein product: CASSPIGILAGGGEQFF.

This CDR3 reads CASSVALAGGGTGELFF. CDR3 DNA: TGTGCCAGCAGTGTAGCATTAGCGGGAGGTGGCACCGGGGAGCTGTTTTTT. V is TRBV6-1 and J is TRBJ2-2; 10 nucleotides match TRBD2. The CDR3 has 17 amino acids. The germline V gene encodes CDR1 MNHNS and CDR2 SASEGT. The trim removed 4 bases at V and 4 bases at J, leaving 9 bases unmatched.

This rearrangement joins TRBV28 to TRBJ2-5; TRBD2 agrees at 11 bases. The junction had 9 bases not matched to a gene; V was cut back by 4 bases and J by 14 bases. The CDR3 contains 13 residues. Germline loops: CDR1 MDHEN, CDR2 SYDVKM. CDR3 residues: CASSSFPTSGAYF. DNA for the CDR3: TGTGCCAGCAGTTCATTCCCGACTAGCGGGGCCTACTTC.

The CDR3 here is CASSDPDRWGEKLFF. In nucleotides, the CDR3 is TGTGCCAGCAGTGACCCCGACAGGTGGGGGGAAAAACTGTTTTTT. This rearrangement joins TRBV6-1 to TRBJ1-4; D may be TRBD1 (6 bases). CDR1 is MNHNS and CDR2 is SASEGT in the germline V gene. V was clipped by 3 bases and J by 8 bases, with 16 bases between them. This CDR3 is built from 15 residues.

The V gene is TRBV11-2, the J gene TRBJ2-1, with D possibly matching TRBD1 (6 bases). Trimming pared 1 base from V and 4 bases from J, leaving 14 bases between. Germline V CDR1 and CDR2: SGHAT, FQNNGV. This CDR3 is built from 16 residues. DNA for the CDR3: TGTGCCAGCAGCTTAGCGCTAGGGGGTCGGTACAATGAGCAGTTCTTC. Residues: CASSLALGGRYNEQFF.

This clone has just one count. V gene TRBV14 combines with J gene TRBJ1-1; D might be TRBD1 (6 bases). Deletions cut 1 base from V and 3 bases from J, with 12 bases between. CDR3 size: 15 residues. Germline CDR1 is SGHDN and CDR2 is FVKESK. CDR3 nucleotide sequence: TGTGCCAGCAGCCAAGTGGCGGGGGGCTACACTGAAGCTTTCTTT. Its translation is CASSQVAGGYTEAFF. The full variable domain, with the rest looked up from reference TRBV14 and TRBJ1-1, is EAGVTQFPSHSVIEKGQTVTLRCDPISGHDNLYWYRRVMGKEIKFLLHFVKESKQDESGMPNNRFLAERTGGTYSTLKVQPAELEDSGVYFCASSQVAGGYTEAFFGQGTRLTVV.

The V call is TRBV27, the J call TRBJ1-3; D ambiguous. CDR3 length equals 14 residues. CDR1 MNHEY and CDR2 SMNVEV come from the germline V gene (reference sequence). Trimming stripped 8 bases from V and 3 bases from J, with 14 bases between. CDR3 loop: CASSGGESGNTIYF. The CDR3 DNA is TGTGCCAGCTCGGGCGGGGAGAGTGGAAACACCATATATTTT.

V and J are TRBV2 and TRBJ2-3; tentative D call: TRBD2 (6 bases). Per germline, CDR1 SNHLY and CDR2 FYNNEI. The CDR3 loop spans 15 amino acids. Trimming took off 7 bases at V and 1 base at J, with 15 bases between the two ends. CDR3 sequence: CASILSGSRTDTQYF. CDR3 bases: TGTGCCAGCATTCTGAGCGGGTCCCGCACAGATACGCAGTATTTT.

This clone was found once. The V and J genes are TRBV18 and TRBJ2-7; 7 bases align to TRBD1. This CDR3 has 15 residues. CDR1 is KGHSH, CDR2 LQKENI, per germline. After removal of 6 bases from V and 0 bases from J, the junction contained 8 bases not matched to a gene. In DNA, the CDR3 is TGTGCCAGCTCTCAATACAGGGGTAGCTCCTACGAGCAGTACTTC. It codes for CASSQYRGSSYEQYF.

The chain links TRBV9 to TRBJ1-1; unclear D gene. The length of the CDR3 is 13 residues. From germline, CDR1 is SGDLS and CDR2 YYNGEE. V was clipped by 0 bases and J by 8 bases, with 11 bases between them. The CDR3 region is CASSVAPPEEAFF. The CDR3 nucleotides read TGTGCCAGCAGCGTAGCCCCCCCAGAAGAAGCTTTCTTT. Drawing the rest from reference TRBV9 and TRBJ1-1, the complete variable domain is DSGVTQTPKHLITATGQRVTLRCSPRSGDLSVYWYQQSLDQGLQFLIQYYNGEERAKGNILERFSAQQFPDLHSELNLSSLELGDSALYFCASSVAPPEEAFFGQGTRLTVV.

This chain joins TRBV28 and TRBJ2-2; 11 nucleotides agree with TRBD1. Germline V gene sequence: CDR1 MDHEN, CDR2 SYDVKM. The CDR3 covers 15 residues. Losses at the gene ends were 9 bases for V and 5 bases for J; bases not matched to a gene: 8. The CDR3 here is CASKTGQGGTGELFF. Written as DNA, the CDR3 is TGTGCCAGTAAAACGGGACAGGGGGGGACCGGGGAGCTGTTTTTT.

V usage is TRBV5-4 and J usage is TRBJ2-7; D is perhaps TRBD1 (5 bases). Germline V CDR1 and CDR2: SGHNT, YYREEE (reference sequence). The CDR3 covers 14 residues. Trimming shortened V by 2 bases and J by 0 bases, and 9 bases separated the two germline ends. The CDR3 DNA reads TGTGCCAGCAGCTTTAGGGGAAGCTCCTACGAGCAGTACTTC. As protein: CASSFRGSSYEQYF.

The V call is TRBV30, the J call TRBJ1-1; D remains unclear. From germline, CDR1 is GTSNPN and CDR2 SVGIG (reference sequence). The V end lost 0 bases, the J end lost 0 bases, and 8 bases lay between the germline ends. CDR3 length: 14 amino acids. CDR3 loop: CAWSVGQLNTEAFF. DNA of the CDR3: TGTGCCTGGAGTGTTGGCCAACTGAACACTGAAGCTTTCTTT.

The gene calls are TRBV4-3 and TRBJ2-5, with D maybe TRBD2 (6 bases). The ends were cut back, 1 base at V and 5 bases at J, with 14 bases in the middle. This CDR3 is built from 15 residues. Germline V gene lookup returns CDR1 LGHNA and CDR2 YSLEER. The CDR3 DNA reads as TGCGCCAGCAGCCAAGCCCGGGCGGGGATGGAGACCCAGTACTTC. Translation gives CASSQARAGMETQYF.

This rearrangement joins TRBV10-2 to TRBJ1-2; 8 bases are shared with TRBD1. Trimming removed 7 bases from V and 5 bases from J; junction bases left unmatched: 9. Germline CDR1 and CDR2: WSHSY and SAAADI. The CDR3 is 14 residues long. The CDR3 nucleotides are TGCGCCAGCACTACAGGGGGGATAGGGTATGGCTACACCTTC. The encoded protein is CASTTGGIGYGYTF.

This clone has a single count. The chain uses TRBV6-2 or TRBV6-3 and TRBJ1-1, with TRBD1 identical over 7 bases. The CDR3 has 15 residues. From germline, CDR1 is MNHEY and CDR2 SVGEGT. Unmatched junction bases numbered 10, after V lost 5 bases and J lost 4 bases. The CDR3 sequence: CASSPGRGLGTEAFF. Written as DNA, the CDR3 is TGTGCCAGCAGTCCAGGTAGGGGGCTCGGCACTGAAGCTTTCTTT.